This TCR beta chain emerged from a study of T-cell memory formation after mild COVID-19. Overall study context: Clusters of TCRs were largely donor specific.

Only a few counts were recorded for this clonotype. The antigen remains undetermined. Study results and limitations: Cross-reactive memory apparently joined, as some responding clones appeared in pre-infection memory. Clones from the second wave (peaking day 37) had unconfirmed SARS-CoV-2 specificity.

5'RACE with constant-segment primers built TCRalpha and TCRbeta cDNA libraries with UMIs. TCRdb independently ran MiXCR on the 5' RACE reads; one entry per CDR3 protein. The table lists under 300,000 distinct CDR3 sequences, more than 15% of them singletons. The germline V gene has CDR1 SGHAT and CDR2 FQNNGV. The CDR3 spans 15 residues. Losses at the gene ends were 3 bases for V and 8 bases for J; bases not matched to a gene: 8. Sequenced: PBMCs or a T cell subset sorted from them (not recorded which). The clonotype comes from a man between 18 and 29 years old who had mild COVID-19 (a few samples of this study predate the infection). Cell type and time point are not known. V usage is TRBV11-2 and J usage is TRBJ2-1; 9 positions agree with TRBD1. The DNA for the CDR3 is TGTGCCAGCAGCTTCGGGGACAGGGTGTATGATGAGCAGTTCTTC. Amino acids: CASSFGDRVYDEQFF.